A single sample is the source of the 31 T cell receptor beta chains below, sequenced in a study of T cells in Graves' hyperthyroidism and ophthalmopathy. There were TCR beta CDR3 regions amplified from RNA transcripts. With the HTBI primer set, the TCR CDR3 went through a first round of RT-PCR. Each CDR3 protein is one row after TCRdb ran MiXCR on the multiplex PCR reads. The repertoire holds under 350,000 distinct CDR3 sequences, more than 10% seen once, with 7.8% in the top ten. The specimen sequenced was blood. These receptors were taken from a woman aged 25-40 years with Graves' hyperthyroidism that later progressed to Graves' ophthalmopathy.

This clonotype was recorded at least ten times. The gene calls are TRBV5-1 and TRBJ2-3, with D possibly called TRBD1 or TRBD2 (6 bases each). Trimming pared 2 bases from V and 2 bases from J, leaving 12 bases between. In germline, CDR1 is SGHRS, CDR2 YFSETQ. The CDR3 runs to 15 residues. The CDR3, as DNA: TGCGCCAGCAGCTTCCACGGGGGACACACAGATACGCAGTATTTT. This encodes CASSFHGGHTDTQYF.

In the case of this clonotype: A much bigger clone sits one base away, suggesting this may be a read error. This rearrangement joins TRBV6-2 or TRBV6-3 to TRBJ2-3, with D perhaps being TRBD1 or TRBD2 (5 bases each). The CDR3 covers 12 residues. V was trimmed by 2 bases and J by 6 bases, leaving 6 bases between them. Germline loops: CDR1 MNHEY, CDR2 SVGEGT. The CDR3 nucleotides are TGTGCCAGCAGTTACGAGGGGGATACGCAGTATTTT. Translating it yields CASSYEGDTQYF.

The table lists this clonotype with many counts. The gene calls are TRBV7-2 and TRBJ2-3, with TRBD2 as a possible D gene (5 bases). V shed 2 bases and J shed 6 bases, with 12 bases lying between them. Germline lookup yields CDR1 SGHTA and CDR2 FQGNSA. The CDR3 spans 14 residues. DNA for the CDR3: TGTGCCAGCAGCTTAATGGTAGCGAGTGATACGCAGTATTTT. This gives the protein CASSLMVASDTQYF. Supplemented by reference TRBV7-2 and TRBJ2-3, the full variable domain reads GAGVSQSPSNKVTEKGKDVELRCDPISGHTALYWYRQSLGQGLEFLIYFQGNSAPDKSGLPSDRFSAERTGGSVSTLTIQRTQQEDSAVYLCASSLMVASDTQYFGPGTRLTVL.

This clonotype was detected a few times. This chain connects TRBV5-8 to TRBJ2-7; D possibly matches TRBD1 or TRBD2 (5 bases each). Between the trimmed V and J ends, which lost 5 bases and 2 bases, there was a span of 20 bases. The CDR3 loop spans 16 amino acids. Germline V gene lookup returns CDR1 SGHTS and CDR2 YDEGEE. The CDR3 loop reads CASRMGEGVGAYEQYF. The CDR3 nucleotides read TGTGCCAGCAGAATGGGGGAAGGTGTCGGGGCCTACGAGCAGTACTTC.

The gene calls are TRBV19 and TRBJ2-7; 9 positions match TRBD1. The CDR3 totals 13 residues. V shed 10 bases, J shed 3 bases, and the junction held 7 bases outside the gene matches. In germline, CDR1 is LNHDA, CDR2 SQIVND (reference sequence). CDR3 nucleotide sequence: TGTGCCACTGCTGACAGGGGGGACTACGAGCAGTACTTC. This sequence encodes CATADRGDYEQYF.

This clonotype has at least ten counts. This chain joins TRBV27 and TRBJ1-2; TRBD1 matches at 10 bases. V was pared by 9 bases and J by 3 bases, with 4 bases of the junction left unmatched. This CDR3 contains 13 residues. CDR1 is MNHEY, CDR2 SMNVEV, per germline (reference sequence). The CDR3 DNA reads TGTGCCAGTGCCGGGACAGGGGACTATGGCTACACCTTC. Translated: CASAGTGDYGYTF.

This clonotype was counted between two and nine times. The chain couples TRBV5-4 to TRBJ2-7; 8 nucleotides match TRBD1. CDR3 length equals 15 residues. Germline V gives CDR1 SGHNT, CDR2 YYREEE (reference sequence). V trimming: 2 bases; J trimming: 3 bases; junction bases outside the gene matches: 7. This CDR3 reads CASSFGQGVFYEQYF. The CDR3 DNA sequence: TGTGCCAGCAGCTTCGGACAGGGAGTCTTCTACGAGCAGTACTTC. Drawing the rest from reference TRBV5-4 and TRBJ2-7, the complete variable domain is ETGVTQSPTHLIKTRGQQVTLRCSSQSGHNTVSWYQQALGQGPQFIFQYYREEENGRGNFPPRFSGLQFPNYSSELNVNALELDDSALYLCASSFGQGVFYEQYFGPGTRLTVT.

This clonotype was counted between two and nine times. A much larger clone differs by one base, so this may be a read error. The gene calls are TRBV20-1 and TRBJ1-1; D is uncertain. Looked up from germline, CDR1 is DFQATT and CDR2 is SNEGSKA (reference sequence). This CDR3 region has 13 residues. The CDR3 coding sequence is TGCAGTGCTAGAGATGACCTGAACACTGAAGCTTCCTTT. Protein: CSARDDLNTEASF.

This clonotype has just one count. The junction and the germline gene differ at one end; a read error may be behind it. The chain employs TRBV5-4 and TRBJ2-1; 8 bases are shared with TRBD1. CDR3 length: 16 amino acids. Germline V gene lookup returns CDR1 SGHNT and CDR2 YYREEE (reference sequence). CDR3: CASSEKGQGPYNGQFF. The CDR3 bases are TGTGCCAGCAGCGAAAAAGGACAGGGCCCATACAATGGGCAGTTCTTC.

This chain joins TRBV4-3 and TRBJ2-4; TRBD2 might be the D (7 bases). Germline values: CDR1 LGHNA, CDR2 YSLEER. The CDR3 is 15 residues long. V lost 3 bases to trimming and J lost 1 base, with 10 bases between them. In nucleotides, the CDR3 is TGCGCCAGCAGCCAGGGAGGGGGGGCCAAAAACATTCAGTACTTC. It is translated as CASSQGGGAKNIQYF.

This clonotype was detected many times. This chain joins TRBV28 and TRBJ2-3, with 7 bases that match TRBD1. Germline-derived CDR1 and CDR2 are MDHEN and SYDVKM. After removal of 5 bases from V and 1 base from J, the junction contained 6 bases not matched to a gene. This CDR3 is built from 15 residues. Here the CDR3 DNA reads TGTGCCAGCAGTCAACAAGGGACAGGCACAGATACGCAGTATTTT. This encodes CASSQQGTGTDTQYF.

This chain joins TRBV28 and TRBJ1-6; D is ambiguous. The V end was cut by 5 bases, the J end by 6 bases, with 11 bases between. Germline V gene sequence: CDR1 MDHEN, CDR2 SYDVKM. This CDR3 has 14 amino acids. CDR3 nucleotide sequence: TGTGCCAGCAGTGAACCGAACAGTAATTCACCCCTCCACTTT. This translates into CASSEPNSNSPLHF.

This clonotype was seen at least ten times. The gene calls are TRBV20-1 and TRBJ2-2; D call uncertain. Per the germline V gene, CDR1 is DFQATT and CDR2 is SNEGSKA (reference sequence). Trimming cost V 2 bases and J 4 bases, with 8 bases left between them. The CDR3 has 13 amino acids. CDR3 residues: CSARSPRTGELFF. CDR3 nucleotide sequence: TGCAGTGCTAGATCCCCTCGCACCGGGGAGCTGTTTTTT.

This clonotype was counted at least ten times. The CDR3 nucleotides read TGTGCCAGCAGCGGAGGACAGCAAGAGACCCAGTACTTC. Its protein is CASSGGQQETQYF. This rearrangement joins TRBV9 to TRBJ2-5; weak D call: TRBD1 (6 bases). Trimming took 3 bases from V and 2 from J, leaving 8 bases between them. From germline, CDR1 is SGDLS and CDR2 YYNGEE. CDR3 size: 13 residues.

This clonotype appeared many times. The rearrangement uses TRBV7-2 and TRBJ2-7; D assignment may be TRBD1 or TRBD2 (5 bases each). The CDR3 contains 16 residues. Germline values: CDR1 SGHTA, CDR2 FQGNSA. Trimming stripped 5 bases from V and 4 bases from J, with 21 bases between. The CDR3 DNA is TGTGCCAGCAGCCAAACCAGAGAGGGGCCCCCTTACGAGCAGTACTTC. Translation: CASSQTREGPPYEQYF.

This clonotype was recorded many times. CDR3 amino acids: CASSPGTMNTGELFF. Written as DNA, the CDR3 is TGTGCCAGCAGCCCCGGGACTATGAACACCGGGGAGCTGTTTTTT. V gene TRBV5-5 combines with J gene TRBJ2-2, with 7 positions matching TRBD2. Germline V gene data show CDR1 as SGHKS and CDR2 as YYEKEE (reference sequence). This CDR3 region has 15 residues. V lost 4 bases, J lost 1 base, and 4 bases stayed unmatched. The full variable domain, completed using reference TRBV5-5 and TRBJ2-2, is DAGVTQSPTHLIKTRGQQVTLRCSPISGHKSVSWYQQVLGQGPQFIFQYYEKEERGRGNFPDRFSARQFPNYSSELNVNALLLGDSALYLCASSPGTMNTGELFFGEGSRLTVL.

The gene calls are TRBV29-1 and TRBJ2-7; D is possibly TRBD1 (6 bases). The CDR3 extends over 16 amino acids. The V gene lost 3 bases and the J gene lost 4 bases, with 22 bases spanning the gap. Germline V lookup: CDR1 SQVTM, CDR2 ANQGSEA. DNA for the CDR3: TGCAGCGTTGAGGCTTCACGCCGAGGGGGTTATTACGAGCAGTACTTC. Translating it yields CSVEASRRGGYYEQYF.

There are many counts of this clonotype. The rearrangement links TRBV30 to TRBJ2-1, with 8 bases aligning to TRBD2. V lost 4 bases to trimming and J lost 9 bases; unmatched junction nucleotides: 5. Germline CDR1 reads GTSNPN; CDR2 reads SVGIG (reference sequence). The length of the CDR3 is 12 residues. As DNA, the CDR3 is TGTGCCTGGAAGCGGGAGAGGGGTGAGCAGTTCTTC. It is translated as CAWKRERGEQFF.

This clonotype was counted a few times. This may be a read error, as it is one base from a much larger clone. The J gene is TRBJ2-5, the V gene TRBV28; 7 nucleotides match TRBD1. The CDR3 runs to 13 residues. Germline loops: CDR1 MDHEN, CDR2 SYDVKM. Trimming at V came to 1 base and at J to 9 bases, leaving 5 bases not matched to a gene. CDR3 sequence: CASSLYRGGAQYF. The CDR3 DNA follows: TGTGCCAGCAGTTTATACAGGGGTGGGGCCCAGTACTTC.

In DNA form, the CDR3 reads TGTGCCAGCAGGGACCGGGGCAAGAACACTGAAGCTTTCTTT. Protein sequence: CASRDRGKNTEAFF. This chain joins TRBV6-1 and TRBJ1-1; weak D call: TRBD1 (5 bases). Germline CDR1 is MNHNS and CDR2 is SASEGT. V shed 6 bases and J shed 1 base, with 12 bases lying between them. This CDR3 has 14 amino acids.

This clonotype has a count of ten or more. The chain employs TRBV7-2 and TRBJ2-7, with unresolved D. The V gene lost 0 bases and the J gene lost 0 bases, with 12 bases spanning the gap. The CDR3 sequence is 16 residues long. Germline CDR1 is SGHTA and CDR2 is FQGNSA. In DNA form, the CDR3 reads TGTGCCAGCAGCTTAGCTGGGGTACTGAGCTCCTACGAGCAGTACTTC. It specifies CASSLAGVLSSYEQYF.

This clonotype was counted at least ten times. The CDR3, as DNA: TGTGCCAGCAGTTTATCAGGGGGTAGCAATCAGCCCCAGCATTTT. This sequence encodes CASSLSGGSNQPQHF. The chain links TRBV12-3 or TRBV12-4 to TRBJ1-5, with 7 bases lining up with TRBD1. V was clipped by 2 bases and J by 0 bases; unmatched bases: 1. This CDR3 contains 15 residues.

This clonotype was seen ten or more times. The gene calls are TRBV7-9 and TRBJ1-2; tentatively, D is TRBD1 (6 bases). The CDR3 spans 16 residues. Deletions cut 3 bases from V and 2 bases from J, with 16 bases between. Germline V gene sequence: CDR1 SEHNR, CDR2 FQNEAQ (reference sequence). The CDR3 nucleotides are TGTGCCAGCAGCTTGCTCGACGGGGGGCTAAACTATGGCTACACCTTC. Translation: CASSLLDGGLNYGYTF.

There are many counts of this clonotype. The chain couples TRBV28 to TRBJ1-5; no firm D call. CDR3 length: 14 residues. Between the trimmed V and J ends, which lost 4 bases and 2 bases, there was a span of 9 bases. The germline CDR1 and CDR2 sequences are MDHEN and SYDVKM. The CDR3 DNA reads TGTGCCAGCAGTTACCCCACTGGCAATCAGCCCCAGCATTTT. It yields the protein CASSYPTGNQPQHF. The full variable domain, completed using reference TRBV28 and TRBJ1-5, is DVKVTQSSRYLVKRTGEKVFLECVQDMDHENMFWYRQDPGLGLRLIYFSYDVKMKEKGDIPEGYSVSREKKERFSLILESASTNQTSMYLCASSYPTGNQPQHFGDGTRLSIL.

This clonotype was recorded many times. The chain joins TRBV28 to TRBJ1-5, with TRBD1 as a possible D gene (5 bases). V lost 6 bases, J lost 2 bases, and 14 bases lay in between. Germline CDR1 and CDR2: MDHEN and SYDVKM. The CDR3 loop spans 15 amino acids. CDR3 loop: CASSPQDRGNQPQHF. CDR3 nucleotides: TGTGCCAGCAGCCCACAGGATAGGGGCAATCAGCCCCAGCATTTT.

This clonotype was observed a handful of times. This rearrangement joins TRBV7-3 to TRBJ1-1, with a tentative D call TRBD1 (5 bases). The CDR3 has 14 residues. Germline V gene sequence: CDR1 SGHTA, CDR2 FQGTGA. The V end lost 2 bases, the J end lost 3 bases, and 10 bases lay between the germline ends. Written as DNA, the CDR3 is TGTGCCAGCAGCTTATTAGGGGCTGACACTGAAGCTTTCTTT. Amino acids: CASSLLGADTEAFF.

In its sample, this clonotype was seen many times. The chain employs TRBV30 and TRBJ2-7; D tentatively reads TRBD1 or TRBD2 (5 bases each). There are 11 residues in the CDR3. Germline CDR1 is GTSNPN and CDR2 is SVGIG (reference sequence). Trimming left V 3 bases short and J 6 bases short, with 9 bases between. The DNA for the CDR3 is TGTGCCTGGAGCCTTGGGGGCGAGCAGTACTTC. Translation gives CAWSLGGEQYF. The entire variable domain, with the rest obtained from reference TRBV30 and TRBJ2-7, is as follows: SQTIHQWPATLVQPVGSPLSLECTVEGTSNPNLYWYRQAAGRGLQLLFYSVGIGQISSEVPQNLSASRPQDRQFILSSKKLLLSDSGFYLCAWSLGGEQYFGPGTRLTVT.

The V and J genes are TRBV20-1 and TRBJ2-2; 11 positions agree with TRBD2. CDR3 size: 16 residues. J was trimmed by 4 bases and V by 0 bases; bases with no gene match: 4. Germline V gene lookup returns CDR1 DFQATT and CDR2 SNEGSKA (reference sequence). CDR3 sequence reads: CSARDLAGGGTGELFF. In nucleotides, the CDR3 is TGCAGTGCTAGAGATTTAGCGGGAGGGGGCACCGGGGAGCTGTTTTTT.

This clonotype was recorded at least ten times. CDR3 in amino acids: CASSRPGPKNTEAFF. CDR3 coding DNA: TGTGCCAGCAGCCGTCCGGGGCCTAAGAACACTGAAGCTTTCTTT. This chain joins TRBV13 and TRBJ1-1, with a tentative D call TRBD1 (5 bases). Trimming removed 5 bases at V and 1 base at J, with 14 bases between. CDR3 size: 15 residues. Looked up from germline, CDR1 is PRHDT and CDR2 is FYEKMQ (reference sequence).

The sample holds many counts of this clonotype. V usage is TRBV24-1 and J usage is TRBJ2-7, with TRBD2 identical over 9 bases. The CDR3 consists of 13 residues. Trimming at V came to 4 bases and at J to 4 bases, leaving 1 base not matched to a gene. Per the germline V gene, CDR1 is KGHDR and CDR2 is SFDVKD. CDR3 in amino acids: CATSDGLAYEQYF. The CDR3 nucleotides are TGTGCCACCAGTGACGGACTAGCGTACGAGCAGTACTTC.

Ten or more counts support this clonotype. The chain uses TRBV7-2 and TRBJ2-1; D uncertain. Germline V gene lookup returns CDR1 SGHTA and CDR2 FQGNSA. Between the trimmed V and J ends, which lost 1 base and 15 bases, there was a span of 7 bases. The CDR3 consists of 10 residues. The CDR3 loop is CASSLGAGFF. The CDR3 region has the DNA TGTGCCAGCAGCTTAGGGGCCGGGTTCTTC. Looking up the rest from reference TRBV7-2 and TRBJ2-1 gives the full variable domain: GAGVSQSPSNKVTEKGKDVELRCDPISGHTALYWYRQSLGQGLEFLIYFQGNSAPDKSGLPSDRFSAERTGGSVSTLTIQRTQQEDSAVYLCASSLGAGFFGPGTRLTVL.